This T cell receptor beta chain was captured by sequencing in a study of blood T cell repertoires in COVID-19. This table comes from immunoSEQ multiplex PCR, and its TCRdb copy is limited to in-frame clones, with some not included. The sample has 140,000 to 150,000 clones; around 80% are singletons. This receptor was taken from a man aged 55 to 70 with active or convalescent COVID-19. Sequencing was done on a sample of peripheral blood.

The CDR3 reads CASSFGGDGYTF. For the CDR3, the DNA is TGTGCCAGCAGTTTCGGGGGAGATGGCTACACCTTC. The chain employs TRBV12-3 or TRBV12-4 and TRBJ1-2; possibly TRBD1 for D (5 bases). The V end was cut by 3 bases, the J end by 6 bases, with 8 bases between. The CDR3 covers 12 residues.